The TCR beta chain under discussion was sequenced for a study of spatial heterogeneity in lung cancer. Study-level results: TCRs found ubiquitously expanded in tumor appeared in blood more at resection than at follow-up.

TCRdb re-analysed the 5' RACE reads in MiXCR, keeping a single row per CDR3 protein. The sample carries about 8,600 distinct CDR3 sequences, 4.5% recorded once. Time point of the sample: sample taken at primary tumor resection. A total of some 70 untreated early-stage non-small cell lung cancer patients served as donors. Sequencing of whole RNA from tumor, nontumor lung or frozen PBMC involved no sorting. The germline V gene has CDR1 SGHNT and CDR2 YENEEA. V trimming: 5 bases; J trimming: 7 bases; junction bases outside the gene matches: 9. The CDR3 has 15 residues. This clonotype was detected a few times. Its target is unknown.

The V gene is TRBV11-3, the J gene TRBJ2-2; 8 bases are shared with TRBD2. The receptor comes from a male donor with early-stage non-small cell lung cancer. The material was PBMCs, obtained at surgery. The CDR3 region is CASSPRGGQGGELFF. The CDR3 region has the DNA TGTGCCAGCAGCCCCCGGGGGGGCCAAGGCGGGGAGCTGTTTTTT. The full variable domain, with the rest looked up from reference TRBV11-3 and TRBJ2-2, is EAGVVQSPRYKIIEKKQPVAFWCNPISGHNTLYWYLQNLGQGPELLIRYENEEAVDDSQLPKDRFSAERLKGVDSTLKIQPAELGDSAVYLCASSPRGGQGGELFFGEGSRLTVL.